These 32 T cell receptor beta chains came from one sample sequenced in a study of blood T cell repertoires in COVID-19. This table comes from immunoSEQ multiplex PCR, and its TCRdb copy is limited to in-frame clones, with some not included. The table records some 40,000 clones, 55% to 75% of them present only once. What was sequenced was peripheral blood. The receptors were gathered from an elderly man with acute or convalescent COVID-19.

Only a few counts were recorded for this clone. The rearrangement links TRBV5-6 to TRBJ2-6; tentative D call: TRBD1 (5 bases). The V end was cut by 0 bases, the J end by 11 bases, with 12 bases between. The germline gives CDR1 SGHDT, CDR2 YYEEEE. The CDR3 has 14 amino acids. This chain's CDR3 is CASSLVLQVDVLTF. CDR3 coding DNA: TGTGCCAGCAGCTTGGTGTTACAGGTAGACGTCCTGACTTTC. The whole variable domain, remainder taken from reference TRBV5-6 and TRBJ2-6, is DAGVTQSPTHLIKTRGQQVTLRCSPKSGHDTVSWYQQALGQGPQFIFQYYEEEERQRGNFPDRFSGHQFPNYSSELNVNALLLGDSALYLCASSLVLQVDVLTFGAGSRLTVL.

This clone has a handful of counts. The chain couples TRBV7-7 to TRBJ2-2; 7 positions match TRBD1. The junction had 8 bases not matched to a gene; V was cut back by 5 bases and J by 2 bases. Looked up from germline, CDR1 is SSHAT and CDR2 is FNYEAQ (reference sequence). The CDR3 covers 16 residues. For the CDR3, the DNA is TGTGCCAGCAGCCCACTCGCAGGGGGAAACACCGGGGAGCTGTTTTTT. It encodes CASSPLAGGNTGELFF.

This rearrangement joins TRBV5-1 to TRBJ1-2; possibly TRBD1 for D (5 bases). The CDR3 extends over 12 amino acids. Germline V gene data show CDR1 as SGHRS and CDR2 as YFSETQ. Between the trimmed V and J ends, which lost 4 bases and 8 bases, there was a span of 12 bases. CDR3 region: CASSTSRTGYTF. The CDR3 coding sequence is TGCGCCAGCAGCACCAGCCGGACAGGCTACACCTTC.

The gene calls are TRBV3-1 (or the pseudogene TRBV3-2) and TRBJ1-5, with D perhaps TRBD1 (6 bases). Germline values: CDR1 LGHDT, CDR2 YNNKEL (reference sequence). This CDR3 spans 15 amino acids. The ends were cut back, 2 bases at V and 7 bases at J, with 15 bases in the middle. CDR3 loop: CASSQRNGRGQPQHF. The CDR3 coding sequence is TGTGCCAGCAGCCAACGTAATGGCAGGGGCCAGCCCCAGCATTTT.

V gene TRBV19 combines with J gene TRBJ2-7; D uncertain. V lost 3 bases to trimming and J lost 2 bases, with 8 bases between them. The CDR3 sequence is 13 residues long. Germline V lookup: CDR1 LNHDA, CDR2 SQIVND (reference sequence). The chain's CDR3 is CASSMAVTYEQYF. The CDR3 DNA is TGTGCCAGTAGTATGGCAGTAACCTACGAGCAGTACTTC. Full variable domain (missing parts from reference TRBV19 and TRBJ2-7): DGGITQSPKYLFRKEGQNVTLSCEQNLNHDAMYWYRQDPGQGLRLIYYSQIVNDFQKGDIAEGYSVSREKKESFPLTVTSAQKNPTAFYLCASSMAVTYEQYFGPGTRLTVT.

V usage is TRBV4-1 and J usage is TRBJ1-4, with 8 bases matching TRBD1. CDR3 size: 15 residues. J gave up 8 bases and V 3 bases, and 8 bases lay outside the gene matches. Germline V gene lookup returns CDR1 MGHRA and CDR2 YSYEKL. CDR3 region: CASSQTGTGSEKLFF. The CDR3 DNA reads TGCGCCAGCAGCCAGACAGGGACAGGCTCCGAAAAACTGTTTTTT.

This chain links TRBV3-1 (or the pseudogene TRBV3-2) with TRBJ1-2; a weak D match, TRBD1 (5 bases). This CDR3 contains 15 residues. Germline-derived CDR1 and CDR2 are LGHDT and YNNKEL (reference sequence). Trimming removed 4 bases from V and 7 bases from J, with 19 bases in between. The CDR3 DNA sequence: TGTGCCAGCAGCCCCGGGGGGTTGGAGAAGGGTGGCTACACCTTC. Translation gives CASSPGGLEKGGYTF.

This chain links TRBV7-9 with TRBJ1-2; 11 nucleotides agree with TRBD1. CDR1 is SEHNR, CDR2 FQNEAQ, per germline (reference sequence). Trimming cost V 4 bases and J 1 base; bases outside gene matches: 11. The CDR3 totals 18 residues. In DNA, the CDR3 is TGTGCCAGCAGCTCGGGTGGACAGGGGGCGAATTATAACTATGGCTACACCTTC. Its protein product is CASSSGGQGANYNYGYTF.

The J gene is TRBJ2-3, the V gene TRBV7-2, with a tentative D call TRBD2 (7 bases). There are 19 residues in the CDR3. V gave up 5 bases and J gave up 4 bases, with 28 bases separating them. CDR1 is SGHTA, CDR2 FQGNSA, per germline. CDR3 nucleotide sequence: TGTGCCAGCAGCAGGGGGGGACTATTGATCCCCCCATCACCAGATACGCAGTATTTT. Protein sequence: CASSRGGLLIPPSPDTQYF. Using reference TRBV7-2 and TRBJ2-3 for the parts outside the CDR3, the full variable domain is GAGVSQSPSNKVTEKGKDVELRCDPISGHTALYWYRQSLGQGLEFLIYFQGNSAPDKSGLPSDRFSAERTGGSVSTLTIQRTQQEDSAVYLCASSRGGLLIPPSPDTQYFGPGTRLTVL.

The chain combines TRBV6-6 with TRBJ2-1; 13 nucleotides line up with TRBD2. The CDR3 extends over 17 amino acids. Trimming took 5 bases from V and 1 from J; bases not matched to a gene: 5. Germline values: CDR1 MNHNY, CDR2 SVGAGI (reference sequence). CDR3 residues: CASSRTSGRRSYNEQFF. The CDR3 DNA reads TGTGCCAGCAGTCGGACTAGCGGGAGAAGATCCTACAATGAGCAGTTCTTC.

The chain employs TRBV18 and TRBJ2-7; D unresolved. Germline V CDR1 and CDR2: KGHSH, LQKENI. The V end was cut by 1 base, the J end by 1 base, with 8 bases between. The CDR3 contains 14 residues. The CDR3: CASSPRFESYEQYF. CDR3 DNA sequence: TGTGCCAGCTCACCACGTTTTGAGTCCTACGAGCAGTACTTC.

The chain uses TRBV6-2 or TRBV6-3 and TRBJ2-7, with D uncertain. Germline loops: CDR1 MNHEY, CDR2 SVGEGT. V dropped 6 bases and J dropped 9 bases, with 18 bases sitting between them. The CDR3 has 13 amino acids. The chain's CDR3 is CASSQTPQDGQYF. The CDR3 DNA follows: TGTGCCAGCAGCCAGACCCCCCAGGATGGGCAGTACTTC.

This chain joins TRBV9 and TRBJ1-3; D is perhaps TRBD1 (5 bases). CDR3 length: 12 amino acids. CDR1 and CDR2 from the germline V gene are SGDLS and YYNGEE. V lost 4 bases and J 3 bases, leaving 5 bases between the germline ends. The CDR3 sequence: CASSRGGNTIYF. CDR3 coding DNA: TGTGCCAGCAGCAGGGGTGGAAACACCATATATTTT.

The V gene is TRBV12-3 or TRBV12-4, the J gene TRBJ1-3; D is unclear. Trimming took off 8 bases at V and 0 bases at J, with 8 bases between the two ends. CDR3 length: 13 residues. CDR3 sequence reads: CASGSHSGNTIYF. The CDR3 DNA is TGTGCCAGCGGGAGCCACTCTGGAAACACCATATATTTT.

CDR3 nucleotide sequence: TGTGCCATCAGTGAACTCGGACAGGGGAACACTGAAGCTTTCTTT. Amino acid sequence: CAISELGQGNTEAFF. This chain links TRBV10-3 with TRBJ1-1, with 8 bases aligning to TRBD1. The junction had 4 bases not matched to a gene; V was cut back by 3 bases and J by 1 base. Germline V CDR1 and CDR2: ENHRY, SYGVKD. This CDR3 comprises 15 residues.

The chain recombines TRBV5-5 with TRBJ1-2; possibly TRBD1 for D (6 bases). V shed 3 bases and J shed 5 bases, with 20 bases lying between them. CDR1 SGHKS and CDR2 YYEKEE come from the germline V gene (reference sequence). CDR3 size: 16 residues. CDR3 in amino acids: CASSWGGGRNNYGYTF. In nucleotides, the CDR3 is TGTGCCAGCAGCTGGGGGGGCGGACGGAATAATTATGGCTACACCTTC.

The genes are TRBV5-4 and TRBJ2-1, with D possibly being TRBD1 (5 bases). The CDR3 spans 13 residues. From germline, CDR1 is SGHNT and CDR2 YYREEE (reference sequence). Trimming stripped 3 bases from V and 6 bases from J, with 10 bases between. CDR3 nucleotide sequence: TGTGCCAGCAGCTCCGACAGCCTCAATGAGCAGTTCTTC. Translated: CASSSDSLNEQFF.

This chain joins TRBV19 and TRBJ2-5; D may be TRBD2 (6 bases). The CDR3 contains 15 residues. The V end was cut by 4 bases, the J end by 4 bases, with 16 bases between. The germline CDR1 and CDR2 sequences are LNHDA and SQIVND (reference sequence). CDR3 amino acids: CASSRSFLAIETQYF. The CDR3 nucleotides read TGTGCCAGTAGTAGGTCTTTCCTAGCGATAGAGACCCAGTACTTC.

This clone has only one observation. V usage is TRBV2 and J usage is TRBJ1-5; TRBD1 agrees at 12 bases. Trimming removed 7 bases from V and 0 bases from J; junction bases left unmatched: 4. Germline values: CDR1 SNHLY, CDR2 FYNNEI. This CDR3 has 16 amino acids. CDR3 in DNA: TGTGCCAGCATGGGGACAGGGGGCGGTAGCAATCAGCCCCAGCATTTT. This gives the protein CASMGTGGGSNQPQHF. The variable domain in full, completed from reference TRBV2 and TRBJ1-5, reads EPEVTQTPSHQVTQMGQEVILRCVPISNHLYFYWYRQILGQKVEFLVSFYNNEISEKSEIFDDQFSVERPDGSNFTLKIRSTKLEDSAMYFCASMGTGGGSNQPQHFGDGTRLSIL.

The gene calls are TRBV14 and TRBJ2-5; TRBD2 is a possible D gene (6 bases). Germline assignment: CDR1 SGHDN and CDR2 FVKESK. V was shortened by 5 bases and J by 4 bases, with 29 bases between the two germline ends. This CDR3 contains 19 residues. The CDR3 sequence: CASSSPPRDISKGGETQYF. The CDR3, as DNA: TGTGCCAGCAGCTCCCCCCCTCGAGACATTTCAAAGGGAGGAGAGACCCAGTACTTC.

This chain uses TRBV6-2 or TRBV6-3 with TRBJ2-2; TRBD1 is a possible D gene (5 bases). The V gene lost 2 bases and the J gene lost 1 base, with 8 bases spanning the gap. Germline assignment: CDR1 MNHEY and CDR2 SVGEGT. The CDR3 sequence is 15 residues long. CDR3 in DNA: TGTGCCAGCAGTTACCGCGGACAGAACACCGGGGAGCTGTTTTTT. This codes for CASSYRGQNTGELFF.

The V call is TRBV9, the J call TRBJ1-2, with D possibly matching TRBD1 (6 bases). The germline V and J ends were trimmed by 3 bases and 7 bases, with 13 bases remaining between them. CDR1 and CDR2 from the germline V gene are SGDLS and YYNGEE. This CDR3 is built from 13 residues. For the CDR3, the DNA is TGTGCCAGCAGCGGAACAGGGAATGGTGGCTACACCTTC. This sequence encodes CASSGTGNGGYTF. Using reference TRBV9 and TRBJ1-2 for the parts outside the CDR3, the full variable domain is DSGVTQTPKHLITATGQRVTLRCSPRSGDLSVYWYQQSLDQGLQFLIQYYNGEERAKGNILERFSAQQFPDLHSELNLSSLELGDSALYFCASSGTGNGGYTFGSGTRLTVV.

This clone appeared a few times. This rearrangement joins TRBV19 to TRBJ2-7; TRBD1 aligns across 12 bases. The J segment lost 7 bases and the V segment lost 3 bases, leaving 10 bases of the junction unmatched. The length of the CDR3 is 16 residues. Germline lookup yields CDR1 LNHDA and CDR2 SQIVND (reference sequence). The CDR3 DNA is TGTGCCAGTAGTATGTATTCGGGACAGGGGGCATGGGAGCAGTACTTC. Encoded protein: CASSMYSGQGAWEQYF.

The chain employs TRBV28 and TRBJ2-6; D call uncertain. The CDR3 contains 20 residues. The V end lost 2 bases, the J end lost 0 bases, and 20 bases lay between the germline ends. Germline CDR1 and CDR2: MDHEN and SYDVKM. The CDR3 region is CASSLIRISSPSSGANVLTF. As DNA, the CDR3 is TGTGCCAGCAGTTTAATTAGGATTTCTTCACCTAGCTCTGGGGCCAACGTCCTGACTTTC.

This clone was picked up a small number of times. J is TRBJ2-6 and V is TRBV2, with D tentatively TRBD1 (6 bases). The germline CDR1 and CDR2 sequences are SNHLY and FYNNEI. Deletions cut 5 bases from V and 4 bases from J, with 15 bases between. This CDR3 has 16 residues. The DNA of the CDR3 is TGTGCCAGCAGTACCGATACAGGGACAGGGGCCAACGTCCTGACTTTC. This translates into CASSTDTGTGANVLTF. Using reference TRBV2 and TRBJ2-6 for the parts outside the CDR3, the full variable domain is EPEVTQTPSHQVTQMGQEVILRCVPISNHLYFYWYRQILGQKVEFLVSFYNNEISEKSEIFDDQFSVERPDGSNFTLKIRSTKLEDSAMYFCASSTDTGTGANVLTFGAGSRLTVL.

This chain joins TRBV20-1 and TRBJ1-2; unclear D gene. The length of the CDR3 is 10 residues. CDR1 is DFQATT and CDR2 is SNEGSKA in the germline V gene (reference sequence). The V and J ends lost 0 bases and 10 bases respectively, with 6 bases between them. CDR3 protein: CSAREALYTF. As DNA, the CDR3 is TGCAGTGCTAGAGAGGCCCTCTACACCTTC.

This clone was observed a handful of times. The gene calls are TRBV5-6 and TRBJ1-5; tentative D call: TRBD1 (6 bases). The CDR3 consists of 16 residues. CDR1 and CDR2 (germline): SGHDT, YYEEEE. The V gene lost 0 bases and the J gene lost 2 bases, with 12 bases spanning the gap. CDR3 DNA sequence: TGTGCCAGCAGCTTGGCCGCAGGGGTTGGCAATCAGCCCCAGCATTTT. Translating it yields CASSLAAGVGNQPQHF.

This clone was observed a single time. The rearrangement joins TRBV5-1 to TRBJ1-3; 9 positions agree with TRBD1. Per germline, CDR1 SGHRS and CDR2 YFSETQ. The J segment lost 6 bases and the V segment lost 0 bases, leaving 7 bases of the junction unmatched. The CDR3 runs 16 residues. The CDR3 here is CASSLARTGVANTIYF. CDR3 sequence (DNA): TGCGCCAGCAGCTTGGCACGGACAGGGGTGGCAAACACCATATATTTT.

The V call is TRBV19, the J call TRBJ1-1; D is possibly TRBD1 (6 bases). V gave up 9 bases and J gave up 0 bases, with 8 bases separating them. The CDR3 contains 12 residues. Germline CDR1 LNHDA, CDR2 SQIVND (reference sequence). CDR3 residues: CASGQLNTEAFF. CDR3 in DNA: TGTGCCAGCGGACAGTTGAACACTGAAGCTTTCTTT. The full variable domain, with the rest looked up from reference TRBV19 and TRBJ1-1, is DGGITQSPKYLFRKEGQNVTLSCEQNLNHDAMYWYRQDPGQGLRLIYYSQIVNDFQKGDIAEGYSVSREKKESFPLTVTSAQKNPTAFYLCASGQLNTEAFFGQGTRLTVV.

The chain is built from TRBV9 and TRBJ2-7; 8 bases agree with TRBD2. Germline V CDR1 and CDR2: SGDLS, YYNGEE. The trim removed 3 bases at V and 5 bases at J, leaving 7 bases unmatched. The CDR3 length is 14 residues. Written as DNA, the CDR3 is TGTGCCAGCAGCGCGACTAGCGAGGTGGACGAGCAGTACTTC. Translated: CASSATSEVDEQYF.

J is TRBJ1-2 and V is TRBV6-5, with a tentative D call TRBD1 (5 bases). Trimming stripped 10 bases from V and 4 bases from J, with 22 bases between. Germline CDR1 is MNHEY and CDR2 is SVGAGI. The CDR3 is 15 residues long. The CDR3 coding sequence is TGTGCCACCCCGAGATTAAGACAGCCCGGCTATGGCTACACCTTC. It is translated as CATPRLRQPGYGYTF.

CDR3 residues: CASSRGSSGNTIYF. For the CDR3, the DNA is TGTGCCAGCAGCCGCGGGAGCTCTGGAAACACCATATATTTT. The rearrangement links TRBV4-2 to TRBJ1-3; D gene ambiguous. The CDR3 has 14 amino acids. Germline CDR1 and CDR2: LGHNA and YNFKEQ. V was trimmed by 4 bases and J by 0 bases, leaving 7 bases between them.